These 11 T cell receptor beta chains were sequenced from one sample in a study of cytomegalovirus exposure and HLA in healthy donors (dated by TCRdb to about 2017). Preparation of the library involved the immunoSEQ multiplex PCR assay. For the multiplex PCR, a mixture combining 60 forward primers for TCR Vbeta segments and 13 reverse primers for TCR Jbeta segments was used. The source is immuneACCESS, and TCRdb retained only in-frame sequences with V and J called. Part of the clones is not carried over; for the studies checked, unresolved V genes explain less than half of this, and the remainder is unexplained. This sample holds more than 90,000 clones; about 70% were observed only once. Approximately 2.1% of the sample rests with the top ten. The sequenced sample consisted of PBMCs. These receptors all stem from a woman between 35 and 50 years old in good health and CMV-seronegative.

The genes are TRBV2 and TRBJ2-5, with TRBD2 matching 12 bases. Per the germline V gene, CDR1 is SNHLY and CDR2 is FYNNEI. The CDR3 loop spans 14 amino acids. With V trimmed by 6 bases and J by 7 bases, 6 bases remained unmatched. This CDR3 reads CASRLAGGGGTQYF. The CDR3 region has the DNA TGTGCCAGCAGACTAGCGGGGGGTGGAGGGACCCAGTACTTC.

V usage is TRBV7-9 and J usage is TRBJ2-7; D uncertain. The V gene lost 2 bases and the J gene lost 3 bases, with 2 bases spanning the gap. The CDR3 extends over 11 amino acids. Germline CDR1 is SEHNR and CDR2 is FQNEAQ (reference sequence). Written as DNA, the CDR3 is TGTGCCAGCAGCTTATACTACGAGCAGTACTTC. This gives the protein CASSLYYEQYF.

This clone was found once. The chain employs TRBV30 and TRBJ1-5; D remains unclear. Trimming left V 4 bases short and J 6 bases short, with 10 bases between. The germline gives CDR1 GTSNPN, CDR2 SVGIG (reference sequence). The CDR3 has 12 amino acids. The DNA of the CDR3 is TGTGCCTGGACAGTAGGAGGTCAGCCCCAGCATTTT. As protein: CAWTVGGQPQHF.

The genes are TRBV7-6 and TRBJ2-1, with TRBD2 identical over 12 bases. The trim removed 5 bases at V and 5 bases at J, leaving 7 bases unmatched. This CDR3 region has 16 residues. Germline lookup yields CDR1 SGHVS and CDR2 FNYEAQ. In DNA form, the CDR3 reads TGTGCCAGCAGCCAAGCTAGCGGGGGGGTCGACAATGAGCAGTTCTTC. Protein product: CASSQASGGVDNEQFF. Supplemented by reference TRBV7-6 and TRBJ2-1, the full variable domain reads GAGVSQSPRYKVTKRGQDVALRCDPISGHVSLYWYRQALGQGPEFLTYFNYEAQQDKSGLPNDRFSAERPEGSISTLTIQRTEQRDSAMYRCASSQASGGVDNEQFFGPGTRLTVL.

This clone was recorded only once. The same CDR3 arises from other DNA sequences in this sample as well. The chain links TRBV27 to TRBJ2-7; 7 nucleotides align to TRBD1. Unmatched junction bases numbered 0, after V lost 6 bases and J lost 4 bases. This CDR3 region has 11 residues. Germline CDR1 and CDR2: MNHEY and SMNVEV (reference sequence). CDR3 DNA: TGTGCCAGCAGACAGGGGTACGAGCAGTACTTC. Translated: CASRQGYEQYF.

This clone came up a few times. V usage is TRBV6-1 and J usage is TRBJ2-3, with 11 bases matching TRBD2. This CDR3 spans 14 amino acids. Germline V gene lookup returns CDR1 MNHNS and CDR2 SASEGT. V lost 5 bases, J lost 5 bases, and 3 bases stayed unmatched. The CDR3 is CASSPTSGGDTQYF. In DNA form, the CDR3 reads TGTGCCAGCAGTCCCACTAGCGGGGGAGATACGCAGTATTTT.

J is TRBJ1-1 and V is TRBV18; 9 nucleotides agree with TRBD1. Germline trimming cut 4 bases from V and 0 bases from J; bases unmatched to any gene: 3. The CDR3 has 15 amino acids. Germline CDR1 is KGHSH and CDR2 is LQKENI. Here the CDR3 reads CASSLGTGMNTEAFF. The CDR3 bases are TGTGCCAGCTCACTGGGGACAGGGATGAACACTGAAGCTTTCTTT.

This clone was counted a single time. Other DNA sequences in this sample translate to the same CDR3. The V and J genes are TRBV11-3 and TRBJ2-1; TRBD2 matches 8 bases. The CDR3 extends over 19 amino acids. From germline, CDR1 is SGHNT and CDR2 YENEEA. V shed 0 bases, J shed 0 bases, and the junction held 10 bases outside the gene matches. CDR3 sequence (DNA): TGTGCCAGCAGCTTAGACGGGGCTAGCGGGTCGAGCTCCTACAATGAGCAGTTCTTC. Residues: CASSLDGASGSSSYNEQFF.

The chain carries TRBV28 and TRBJ2-5; 7 nucleotides align to TRBD2. Germline CDR1 and CDR2: MDHEN and SYDVKM. V was pared by 3 bases and J by 5 bases, with 3 bases of the junction left unmatched. CDR3 length equals 13 residues. As DNA, the CDR3 is TGTGCCAGCAGTTTGGGGGGGATTGAGACCCAGTACTTC. Protein sequence: CASSLGGIETQYF. The whole variable domain, filled in from reference TRBV28 and TRBJ2-5, reads DVKVTQSSRYLVKRTGEKVFLECVQDMDHENMFWYRQDPGLGLRLIYFSYDVKMKEKGDIPEGYSVSREKKERFSLILESASTNQTSMYLCASSLGGIETQYFGPGTRLLVL.

The chain recombines TRBV9 with TRBJ2-5; tentative D call: TRBD2 (6 bases). The CDR3 is 12 residues long. Trimming cost V 0 bases and J 9 bases, with 9 bases left between them. Germline loops: CDR1 SGDLS, CDR2 YYNGEE. The CDR3 sequence: CASSVGGEAQYF. The DNA for the CDR3 is TGTGCCAGCAGCGTAGGGGGGGAGGCCCAGTACTTC.

The chain recombines TRBV19 with TRBJ1-2; D not certain. CDR1 is LNHDA, CDR2 SQIVND, per germline (reference sequence). V was trimmed by 5 bases and J by 2 bases, leaving 18 bases between them. The CDR3 is made up of 16 amino acids. CDR3 DNA sequence: TGTGCCAGTAGTCGCCTCCCCCTGAGGGCGAACTATGGCTACACCTTC. Translating gives CASSRLPLRANYGYTF.